These T cell receptor beta chains were read from a single sample in a study of tumor and adjacent non-tumor tissue in lung cancer. Each CDR3 protein is one row after TCRdb ran MiXCR on the multiplex PCR reads. The sample has 200,000 to 250,000 distinct CDR3 sequences; roughly 70% are singletons. Source material: lung tumor tissue. The origin of the receptors is a man aged 60 to 69 with non-small cell lung cancer. Both conserved end residues are part of each CDR3. The D gene is left open where the match is weak.

D: TRBD2; length: 13; J: TRBJ2-7; V: TRBV29-1; CDR3: CSVRPSGSLGEYF
D: NA; length: 17; J: TRBJ2-3; V: TRBV20-1; CDR3: CSASPLSTAGGTDTQYF
D: TRBD2; length: 15; J: TRBJ2-1; V: TRBV11-3; CDR3: CASSSGLAGHNEQFF
D: NA; length: 13; J: TRBJ1-1; V: TRBV5-4; CDR3: CASSSPMNTEAFF
D: NA; length: 15; J: TRBJ1-2; V: TRBV6-1; CDR3: CASSEEGGLNYSYTF
D: TRBD2; length: 17; J: TRBJ2-1; V: TRBV11-3; CDR3: CTSSLEGGLAGDYKPFF
D: TRBD2; length: 15; J: TRBJ2-5; V: TRBV24-1; CDR3: CATSDTGTSKKTQYF
D: TRBD2; length: 14; J: TRBJ2-1; V: TRBV29-1; CDR3: CSVQPSGRGNEQFF
D: TRBD1; length: 15; J: TRBJ1-5; V: TRBV12-5; CDR3: CASADRGISNQPQHF
D: TRBD2; length: 15; J: TRBJ2-1; V: TRBV6-5; CDR3: CASSLLVGGWGEQFF
D: NA; length: 15; J: TRBJ2-5; V: TRBV4-1; CDR3: CASSQEARLQETQYF
D: NA; length: 14; J: TRBJ1-4; V: TRBV12-3/TRBV12-4; CDR3: CASSRQDQIEKKFF
D: TRBD1; length: 14; J: TRBJ1-1; V: TRBV5-5; CDR3: CASSLGTGGTEAFF
D: NA; length: 13; J: TRBJ2-2; V: TRBV28; CDR3: CASARGDTGEPFF
D: NA; length: 14; J: TRBJ1-2; V: TRBV12-3/TRBV12-4; CDR3: CASCLSGSSGGYTF
D: NA; length: 12; J: TRBJ2-7; V: TRBV6-2/TRBV6-3; CDR3: CAGSGRDYEQYF
D: NA; length: 15; J: TRBJ1-2; V: TRBV11-3; CDR3: CASSSNSPRGTGHTF
D: NA; length: 13; J: TRBJ1-1; V: TRBV11-3; CDR3: CVSSFQWNIEAFF
D: NA; length: 13; J: TRBJ1-1; V: TRBV29-1; CDR3: CSIGSGGNTEAFF
D: NA; length: 15; J: TRBJ2-6; V: TRBV14; CDR3: CASSQAQSGANVLTF
D: NA; length: 15; J: TRBJ2-6; V: TRBV20-1; CDR3: CSALRRGTGANVLTF
D: TRBD2; length: 16; J: TRBJ2-4; V: TRBV5-6; CDR3: CASGLAGGVAKNIQYF
D: TRBD1; length: 18; J: TRBJ1-1; V: TRBV6-5; CDR3: CASIKLIGGAGLSTEAFF
D: NA; length: 17; J: TRBJ2-2; V: TRBV5-6; CDR3: CASSFGDARGDTGELFF
D: TRBD1; length: 14; J: TRBJ1-5; V: TRBV12-3/TRBV12-4; CDR3: CASRSTGEGQPQHF
D: TRBD1; length: 18; J: TRBJ1-2; V: TRBV5-1; CDR3: CASSGRRDRGLTTYGYTF
D: NA; length: 13; J: TRBJ2-6; V: TRBV6-1; CDR3: CAHTYSGANVLTF
D: TRBD2; length: 17; J: TRBJ2-7; V: TRBV5-1; CDR3: CASSLIPTSGGSYEQYF
D: TRBD1; length: 18; J: TRBJ1-6; V: TRBV7-8; CDR3: CANSLSTGGGFDNSPLHF
D: TRBD1; length: 15; J: TRBJ2-7; V: TRBV10-2; CDR3: CASSQTGQGANEQYF
D: TRBD2; length: 13; J: TRBJ2-7; V: TRBV6-5; CDR3: CASSREAENEQYF
D: NA; length: 13; J: TRBJ1-1; V: TRBV20-1; CDR3: CSAIVGTNTEAFF
D: TRBD1; length: 12; J: TRBJ2-7; V: TRBV7-2; CDR3: CASSTTGAEQYF
D: TRBD1; length: 18; J: TRBJ2-7; V: TRBV5-5; CDR3: CASSFVPGQGVPGYEQYF
D: TRBD2; length: 15; J: TRBJ2-2; V: TRBV7-8; CDR3: CASSSLAGPTGELFF
D: TRBD2; length: 15; J: TRBJ2-1; V: TRBV6-1; CDR3: CASNDRLAEANGQFF
D: NA; length: 15; J: TRBJ1-3; V: TRBV11-3; CDR3: CASNFGGSSGNTIYF
D: TRBD1; length: 16; J: TRBJ2-1; V: TRBV6-5; CDR3: CAISYSLGGRYNEQFF
D: TRBD2; length: 13; J: TRBJ2-3; V: TRBV10-1; CDR3: CASGVAGVDMQYF
D: TRBD2; length: 16; J: TRBJ2-1; V: TRBV4-3; CDR3: CASSQDSLAGVREQFF
D: NA; length: 12; J: TRBJ2-1; V: TRBV20-1; CDR3: CSDPSVYNEQFF
D: NA; length: 14; J: TRBJ1-1; V: TRBV5-1; CDR3: CASSLETRGTEAFF
D: TRBD2; length: 16; J: TRBJ2-3; V: TRBV4-2; CDR3: CASSQGLTGGVHTQYF
D: TRBD1; length: 15; J: TRBJ2-7; V: TRBV29-1; CDR3: CSVEPWGTGTYEQYF
D: NA; length: 14; J: TRBJ1-5; V: TRBV12-3/TRBV12-4; CDR3: CASSLGSGAQPQHF
D: NA; length: 13; J: TRBJ2-3; V: TRBV12-3/TRBV12-4; CDR3: CASKGDYMDTQYF
D: NA; length: 14; J: TRBJ2-6; V: TRBV11-2; CDR3: CASSHISGVDVLTF
D: NA; length: 11; J: TRBJ1-2; V: TRBV20-1; CDR3: CSVRGRRGFTF
D: NA; length: 14; J: TRBJ1-1; V: TRBV20-1; CDR3: CSVRTRVMGTEAFF
D: NA; length: 13; J: TRBJ1-6; V: TRBV5-1; CDR3: CARREGGDSPLHF
D: NA; length: 15; J: TRBJ2-1; V: TRBV11-3; CDR3: CANSLYGAAFNEQIF
D: NA; length: 13; J: TRBJ2-1; V: TRBV11-3; CDR3: CASRVAPSNEQFF
D: NA; length: 13; J: TRBJ1-4; V: TRBV29-1; CDR3: CSVRGRVSEKLFF
D: NA; length: 14; J: TRBJ1-5; V: TRBV6-1; CDR3: CTSGGLHSNQPQNF
D: TRBD1; length: 14; J: TRBJ1-2; V: TRBV20-1; CDR3: CSSRDSGQGFGYTF
D: NA; length: 16; J: TRBJ2-7; V: TRBV11-2; CDR3: CASSSKTAGSVYEQYF
D: NA; length: 13; J: TRBJ1-1; V: TRBV11-1; CDR3: CASSSTATTEAFF
D: NA; length: 14; J: TRBJ1-1; V: TRBV6-5; CDR3: CASSYRQGKTEALF
D: NA; length: 14; J: TRBJ2-3; V: TRBV11-3; CDR3: CASSSRRGTDTQYF
D: TRBD1; length: 14; J: TRBJ2-7; V: TRBV24-1; CDR3: CATSDGWDSYEQYF